This is a list of T cell receptor beta chains from one sample in a study of blood T cell repertoires in COVID-19. Sequencing used immunoSEQ multiplex PCR; TCRdb keeps in-frame clones, though not all of them. This sample has approximately 100,000 clones, with around 80% found just once. The specimen sequenced was peripheral blood. These receptors were taken from a human donor in a cohort sampled during active or convalescent COVID-19. Each CDR3 is given with its conserved first and last residue. A D gene is named only where the DNA matches it firmly. Expanded clones are given a class, and other clones once, few, many or no size at all.

clone size,D gene,V gene,CDR3 length,J gene,CDR3 DNA,CDR3 protein
few,-,TRBV30,12,TRBJ2-7,TGTGCCTGGAGTCACAGTTCCTACGAGCAGTACTTC,CAWSHSSYEQYF
-,TRBD1,TRBV6-2/TRBV6-3,14,TRBJ2-5,TGTGCCAGCAGCCAGGGGTACAGGGGGAAGACCCAGTACTTC,CASSQGYRGKTQYF
-,-,TRBV29-1,14,TRBJ2-1,TGCAGCGTTGGCAGGCAGGGGTGGAGGAATGAGCAGTTCTTC,CSVGRQGWRNEQFF
-,-,TRBV23-1,17,TRBJ1-5,TGCGCCAGCTCCCCCCGCGGAACAGGACATAGCAATCAGCCCCAGCATTTT,CASSPRGTGHSNQPQHF
-,-,TRBV20-1,13,TRBJ2-1,TGCAGTGCTAGTTCGGAAGGGGGCAATGAGCAGTTCTTC,CSASSEGGNEQFF
-,TRBD1,TRBV27,12,TRBJ1-4,TGTGCCAGCAGTACCGACAGGGTCAAACTGTTTTTT,CASSTDRVKLFF
once,TRBD2,TRBV3-1/TRBV3-2,13,TRBJ2-5,TGTGCCAGCAACATAGCGGGACAAGAGACCCAGTACTTC,CASNIAGQETQYF
-,TRBD1,TRBV5-4,17,TRBJ2-7,TGTGCCAGCAGCCGGCGAGGGATAAGGGACAGCTCCTACGAGCAGTACTTC,CASSRRGIRDSSYEQYF
-,-,TRBV27,13,TRBJ1-2,TGTGCCAGCAGTTTACGGAGGGCCGGGGGCTACACCTTC,CASSLRRAGGYTF
-,-,TRBV28,14,TRBJ2-7,TGTGCCAGCACTAAGGGAGGACGAACCTACGAGCAGTACTTC,CASTKGGRTYEQYF
-,TRBD1,TRBV19,15,TRBJ2-7,TGTGCCAGTAGTACACGACAGGGGGCGACGGGCGAGCAGTACTTC,CASSTRQGATGEQYF
-,-,TRBV11-1,15,TRBJ2-7,TGTGCCAGCAGCTCGGGTAGCGGCACGTCCTACGAGCAGTACTTC,CASSSGSGTSYEQYF
-,TRBD1,TRBV14,15,TRBJ2-7,TGTGCCAGCAGCCATCTTCCGGGACAGGGGTGGGAGCAGTACTTC,CASSHLPGQGWEQYF
few,-,TRBV21-1,17,TRBJ2-2,TGTGCCAGCAGACGAAGAGGACTAGCGGCGAACACCGGGGAGCTGTTTTTT,CASRRRGLAANTGELFF
-,-,TRBV2,16,TRBJ2-2,TGTGCCAGCAGCCCTCGGGGTCGGGCTAACACCGGGGAGCTGTTTTTT,CASSPRGRANTGELFF
-,-,TRBV3-1/TRBV3-2,15,TRBJ2-7,TGTGCCAGCAGCCAATATCGACAGCGAGAATACGAGCAGTACTTC,CASSQYRQREYEQYF
once,-,TRBV4-3,15,TRBJ1-4,TGCGCCAGCAGCCAAGCCTTCGGGACTAATGAAAAACTGTTTTTT,CASSQAFGTNEKLFF
-,TRBD2,TRBV18,14,TRBJ2-1,TGTGCCAGCTCACCGCTAGCGGGGGGAAATGAGCAGTTCTTC,CASSPLAGGNEQFF
-,TRBD1,TRBV28,17,TRBJ1-1,TGTGCCAGCAGTCTACGACGGGACAGTATGTCTCGCACTGAAGCTTTCTTT,CASSLRRDSMSRTEAFF
-,-,TRBV28,16,TRBJ1-3,TGTGCCAGCAGTTTGGGGAGCCCTCTCTCTGGAAACACCATATATTTT,CASSLGSPLSGNTIYF
-,-,TRBV6-5,14,TRBJ2-2,TGTGCCAGCAGTTATAACAGACAGGCCGGGGAGCTGTTTTTT,CASSYNRQAGELFF
-,-,TRBV6-1,14,TRBJ2-3,TGTGCCAGCAGTGAGAACAGGGTTTGGGATACGCAGTATTTT,CASSENRVWDTQYF
once,-,TRBV7-2,14,TRBJ1-5,TGTGCCAGCAGCCGCGACAAAAGCAATCAGCCCCAGCATTTT,CASSRDKSNQPQHF
-,-,TRBV7-9,13,TRBJ1-1,TGTGCCAGCAGCTTAGTTATGAACACTGAAGCTTTCTTT,CASSLVMNTEAFF
-,TRBD2,TRBV5-1,16,TRBJ2-7,TGCGCCAGCAGCCCGGGGACTAGCGGGATTACCTACGAGCAGTACTTC,CASSPGTSGITYEQYF
-,TRBD2,TRBV18,15,TRBJ2-5,TGTGCCAGCTCACCACAACTAGCGTATCAAGAGACCCAGTACTTC,CASSPQLAYQETQYF
-,TRBD1,TRBV4-3,17,TRBJ2-7,TGCGCCAGCAGCCAAGAAATCAGCGTCGGGACAGGGGTCGAGCAGTACTTC,CASSQEISVGTGVEQYF
-,-,TRBV27,18,TRBJ2-1,TGTGCCAGCAGGACTCATCGTCGAAGGGGGTTGCGGTACAATGAGCAGTTCTTC,CASRTHRRRGLRYNEQFF
-,-,TRBV28,10,TRBJ1-5,TGTGCCAGCGATCGGCAGCCCCAGCATTTT,CASDRQPQHF
-,-,TRBV9,14,TRBJ2-7,TGTGCCAGCAGCGTAGGAATACAAACCTACGAGCAGTACTTC,CASSVGIQTYEQYF
-,-,TRBV12-5,12,TRBJ2-7,TGTGCTAGTGGTTTCCTCCCCCACGAGCAGTACTTC,CASGFLPHEQYF
-,TRBD1,TRBV7-6,16,TRBJ2-7,TGTGCCAGCAGCGCCGGGCCTGGGGGACAGGGCTACGAGCAGTACTTC,CASSAGPGGQGYEQYF
-,-,TRBV5-4,15,TRBJ2-7,TGTGCCAGCAGCTTGGCCTGGCAGGGATCCTACGAGCAGTACTTC,CASSLAWQGSYEQYF
many,-,TRBV30,15,TRBJ1-3,TGTGCCTGGAGTGTACGGGGACTAACAGGAAACACCATATATTTT,CAWSVRGLTGNTIYF
-,TRBD1,TRBV29-1,15,TRBJ2-5,TGCAGCGTTTTAAGGGACAGGGGAATCCAAGAGACCCAGTACTTC,CSVLRDRGIQETQYF
-,-,TRBV5-1,12,TRBJ1-2,TGCGCCAATCCCTGGGGGGTCTGGGGCTACACCTTC,CANPWGVWGYTF
once,TRBD1,TRBV24-1,15,TRBJ2-4,TGTGCCACCAGTGATCGACAGGGGAGCCTCAACATTCAGTACTTC,CATSDRQGSLNIQYF
-,-,TRBV6-6,12,TRBJ2-2,TGTGCCAGCAGACCCTCTAGGGGGGGGCTGTTTTTT,CASRPSRGGLFF
-,-,TRBV2,17,TRBJ1-5,TGTGCCAGCAGTGAAGGGAGAACACGGACAGATAATCAGCCCCAGCATTTT,CASSEGRTRTDNQPQHF
-,-,TRBV6-1,15,TRBJ2-7,TGTGCCAGCAGTGAAGCGGCCTTCCCCTCCTACGAGCAGTACTTC,CASSEAAFPSYEQYF
-,-,TRBV11-2,12,TRBJ2-2,TGTGCCAGCAGCTTCCTCCCCGGGGAGCTGTTTTTT,CASSFLPGELFF
-,-,TRBV6-5,13,TRBJ1-1,TGTGCCAGCAGTTACGGGGGGGCGACTGAAGCTTTCTTT,CASSYGGATEAFF
once,TRBD1,TRBV6-6,15,TRBJ2-5,TGTGCCAGCAGTTACGCCGACAGGGGGCGGGAGACCCAGTACTTC,CASSYADRGRETQYF
-,-,TRBV2,20,TRBJ2-2,TGTGCCAGCAGTGACGTAGACTTAACCCGGCCGACCCTGTACACCGGGGAGCTGTTTTTT,CASSDVDLTRPTLYTGELFF
-,TRBD2,TRBV6-5,14,TRBJ2-7,TGTGCCAGCAGAATTAGCGGGGGGACTTACGAGCAGTACTTC,CASRISGGTYEQYF
-,TRBD2,TRBV28,16,TRBJ2-2,TGTGCCAGCAGGGAGGGGGGACTAGCGATCACCGGGGAGCTGTTTTTT,CASREGGLAITGELFF